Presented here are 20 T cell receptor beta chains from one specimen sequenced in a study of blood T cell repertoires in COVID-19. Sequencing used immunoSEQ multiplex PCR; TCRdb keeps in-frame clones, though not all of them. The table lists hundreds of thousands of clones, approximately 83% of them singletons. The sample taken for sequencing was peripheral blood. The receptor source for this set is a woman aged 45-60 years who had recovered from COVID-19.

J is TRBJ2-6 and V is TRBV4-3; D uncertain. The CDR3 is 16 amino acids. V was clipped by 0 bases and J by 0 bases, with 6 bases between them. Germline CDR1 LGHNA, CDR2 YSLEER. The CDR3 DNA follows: TGCGCCAGCAGCCAAGACGCGTCCTCTGGGGCCAACGTCCTGACTTTC. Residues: CASSQDASSGANVLTF.

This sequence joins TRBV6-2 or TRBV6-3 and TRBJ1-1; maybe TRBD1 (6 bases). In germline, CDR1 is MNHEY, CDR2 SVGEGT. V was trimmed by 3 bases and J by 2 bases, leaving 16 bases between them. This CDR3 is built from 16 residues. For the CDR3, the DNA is TGTGCCAGCAGTTATCGGCAGGGGCCGGTTAACACTGAAGCTTTCTTT. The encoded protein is CASSYRQGPVNTEAFF.

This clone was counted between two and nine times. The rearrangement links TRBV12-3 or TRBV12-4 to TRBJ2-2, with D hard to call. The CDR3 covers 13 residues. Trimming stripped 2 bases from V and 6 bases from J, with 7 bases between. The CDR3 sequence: CASSLIPAGELFF. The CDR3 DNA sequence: TGTGCCAGCAGTTTAATTCCGGCCGGGGAGCTGTTTTTT.

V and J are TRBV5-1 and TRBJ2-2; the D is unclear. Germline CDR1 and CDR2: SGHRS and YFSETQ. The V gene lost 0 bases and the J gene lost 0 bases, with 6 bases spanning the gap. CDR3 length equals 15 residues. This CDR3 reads CASSLGSTNTGELFF. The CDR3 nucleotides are TGCGCCAGCAGCTTGGGGAGCACGAACACCGGGGAGCTGTTTTTT.

The CDR3 spells CASSLQGTLNTEAFF. CDR3 in DNA: TGTGCCAGCAGCCTACAGGGAACCTTGAACACTGAAGCTTTCTTT. The chain recombines TRBV7-2 with TRBJ1-1; tentative D call: TRBD1 (6 bases). V was pared by 5 bases and J by 0 bases, with 13 bases between. Germline V CDR1 and CDR2: SGHTA, FQGNSA. The CDR3 extends over 15 amino acids.

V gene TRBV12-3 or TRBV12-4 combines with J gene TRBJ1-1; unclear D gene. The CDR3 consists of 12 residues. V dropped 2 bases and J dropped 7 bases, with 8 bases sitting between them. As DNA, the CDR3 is TGTGCCAGCAGTTTAACCGGTGGTGAAGCTTTCTTT. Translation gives CASSLTGGEAFF.

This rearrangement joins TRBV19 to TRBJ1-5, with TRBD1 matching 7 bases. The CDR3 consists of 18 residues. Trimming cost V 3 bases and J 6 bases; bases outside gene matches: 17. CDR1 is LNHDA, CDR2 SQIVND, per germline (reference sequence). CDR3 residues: CASSIEGRGTHLGQPQHF. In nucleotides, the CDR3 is TGTGCCAGTAGTATCGAGGGCAGGGGGACGCATTTGGGTCAGCCCCAGCATTTT. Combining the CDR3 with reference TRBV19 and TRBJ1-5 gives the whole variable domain DGGITQSPKYLFRKEGQNVTLSCEQNLNHDAMYWYRQDPGQGLRLIYYSQIVNDFQKGDIAEGYSVSREKKESFPLTVTSAQKNPTAFYLCASSIEGRGTHLGQPQHFGDGTRLSIL.

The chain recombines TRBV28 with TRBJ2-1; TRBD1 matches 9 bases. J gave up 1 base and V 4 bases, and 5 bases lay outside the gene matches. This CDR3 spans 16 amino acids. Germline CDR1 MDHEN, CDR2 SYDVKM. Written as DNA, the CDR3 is TGTGCCAGCAGTTCAAACAGGGGGCTTTCCTACAATGAGCAGTTCTTC. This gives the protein CASSSNRGLSYNEQFF. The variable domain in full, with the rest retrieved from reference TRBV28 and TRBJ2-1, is DVKVTQSSRYLVKRTGEKVFLECVQDMDHENMFWYRQDPGLGLRLIYFSYDVKMKEKGDIPEGYSVSREKKERFSLILESASTNQTSMYLCASSSNRGLSYNEQFFGPGTRLTVL.

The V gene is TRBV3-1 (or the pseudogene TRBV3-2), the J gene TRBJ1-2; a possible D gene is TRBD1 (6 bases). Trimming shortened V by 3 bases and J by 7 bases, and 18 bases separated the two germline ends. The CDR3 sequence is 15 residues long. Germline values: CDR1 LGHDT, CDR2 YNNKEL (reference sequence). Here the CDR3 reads CASSHRLRQVGGYTF. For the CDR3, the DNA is TGTGCCAGCAGCCATCGTCTGCGACAGGTCGGTGGCTACACCTTC.

The CDR3 sequence: CASSSYRGRSTGELFF. CDR3 DNA sequence: TGTGCCAGCAGCTCCTACAGGGGGAGGAGCACCGGGGAGCTGTTTTTT. The chain is built from TRBV7-2 and TRBJ2-2; 8 nucleotides match TRBD1. CDR1 is SGHTA and CDR2 is FQGNSA in the germline V gene. The CDR3 is 16 amino acids. The V and J ends lost 4 bases and 4 bases, in that order; junction bases with no gene match: 8.

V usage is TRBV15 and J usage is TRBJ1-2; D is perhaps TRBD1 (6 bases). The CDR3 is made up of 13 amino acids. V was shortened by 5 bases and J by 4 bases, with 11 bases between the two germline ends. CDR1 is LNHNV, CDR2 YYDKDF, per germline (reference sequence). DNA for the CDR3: TGTGCCACCAGCTTTGGGGGGGCCTATGGCTACACCTTC. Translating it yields CATSFGGAYGYTF.

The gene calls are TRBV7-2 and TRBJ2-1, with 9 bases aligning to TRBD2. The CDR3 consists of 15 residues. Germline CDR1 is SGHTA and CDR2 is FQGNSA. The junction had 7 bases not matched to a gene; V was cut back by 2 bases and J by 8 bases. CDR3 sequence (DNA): TGTGCCAGCAGCTTAAACGCGGGAGGGCCGGATGAGCAGTTCTTC. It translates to CASSLNAGGPDEQFF.

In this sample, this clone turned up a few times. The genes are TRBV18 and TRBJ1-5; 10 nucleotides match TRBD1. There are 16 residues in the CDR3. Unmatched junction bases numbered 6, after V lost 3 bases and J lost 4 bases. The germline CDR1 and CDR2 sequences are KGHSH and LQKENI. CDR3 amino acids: CASSPPGQGQNQPQHF. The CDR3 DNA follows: TGTGCCAGCTCACCCCCGGGACAGGGGCAGAATCAGCCCCAGCATTTT. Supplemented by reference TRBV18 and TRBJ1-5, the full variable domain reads NAGVMQNPRHLVRRRGQEARLRCSPMKGHSHVYWYRQLPEEGLKFMVYLQKENIIDESGMPKERFSAEFPKEGPSILRIQQVVRGDSAAYFCASSPPGQGQNQPQHFGDGTRLSIL.

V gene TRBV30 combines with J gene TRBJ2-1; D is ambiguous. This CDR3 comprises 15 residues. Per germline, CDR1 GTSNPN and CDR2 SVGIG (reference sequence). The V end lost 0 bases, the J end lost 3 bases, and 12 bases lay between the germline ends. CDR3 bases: TGTGCCTGGAGTGTACCACAGACCCGCTACAATGAGCAGTTCTTC. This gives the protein CAWSVPQTRYNEQFF. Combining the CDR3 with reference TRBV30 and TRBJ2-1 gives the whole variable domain SQTIHQWPATLVQPVGSPLSLECTVEGTSNPNLYWYRQAAGRGLQLLFYSVGIGQISSEVPQNLSASRPQDRQFILSSKKLLLSDSGFYLCAWSVPQTRYNEQFFGPGTRLTVL.

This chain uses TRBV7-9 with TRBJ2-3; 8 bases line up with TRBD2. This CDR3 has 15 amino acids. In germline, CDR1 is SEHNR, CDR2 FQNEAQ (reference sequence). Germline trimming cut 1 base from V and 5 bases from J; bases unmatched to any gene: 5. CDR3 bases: TGTGCCAGCAGCTTAGTGGTCGGGGGGGGAGATACGCAGTATTTT. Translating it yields CASSLVVGGGDTQYF.

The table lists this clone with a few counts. CDR3 residues: CAIRSLVDQPQHF. The CDR3 nucleotides are TGTGCCATCAGGAGCTTGGTGGATCAGCCCCAGCATTTT. The chain recombines TRBV10-3 with TRBJ1-5; D gene ambiguous. The CDR3 covers 13 residues. The V gene's germline CDR1 is ENHRY and CDR2 SYGVKD. The ends were cut back, 6 bases at V and 5 bases at J, with 11 bases in the middle.

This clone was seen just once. For the CDR3, the DNA is TGTGCCAGCAGTTTTCCGGGACAGCGAAATCAGCCCCAGCATTTT. Residues: CASSFPGQRNQPQHF. This chain connects TRBV6-2 or TRBV6-3 to TRBJ1-5; 7 nucleotides agree with TRBD1. The CDR3 covers 15 residues. J was trimmed by 4 bases and V by 4 bases; bases with no gene match: 7. From germline, CDR1 is MNHEY and CDR2 SVGEGT.

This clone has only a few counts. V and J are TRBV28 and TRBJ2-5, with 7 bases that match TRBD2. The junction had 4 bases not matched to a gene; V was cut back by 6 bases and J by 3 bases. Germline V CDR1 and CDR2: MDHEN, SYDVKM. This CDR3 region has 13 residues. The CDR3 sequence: CASSPGREETQYF. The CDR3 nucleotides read TGTGCCAGCAGCCCTGGGAGGGAAGAGACCCAGTACTTC.

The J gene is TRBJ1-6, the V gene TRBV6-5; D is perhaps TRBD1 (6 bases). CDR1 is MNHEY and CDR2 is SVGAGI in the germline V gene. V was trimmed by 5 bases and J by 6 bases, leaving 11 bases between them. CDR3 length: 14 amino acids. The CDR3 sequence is CASSLQGVNSPLHF. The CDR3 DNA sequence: TGTGCCAGCAGTCTACAGGGAGTTAATTCACCCCTCCACTTT.

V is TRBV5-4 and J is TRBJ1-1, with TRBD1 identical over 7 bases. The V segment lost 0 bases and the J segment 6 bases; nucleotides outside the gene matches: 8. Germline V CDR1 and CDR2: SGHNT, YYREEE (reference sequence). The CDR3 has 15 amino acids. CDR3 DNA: TGTGCCAGCAGCTTGGAACGAGGGGGCGGACCTGAAGCTTTCTTT. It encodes CASSLERGGGPEAFF.